This record covers a single T cell receptor (beta chain). Its antigen is not known. At one end, the junction sequence differs from germline, possibly due to a read error. This sample was included in a study of shared clonotypes between healthy human individuals. Study context: Per donor, three plates held CD4 naive cells, three held CD4 memory, two held CD8 naive and one held CD8 memory.

Sequencing used immunoSEQ multiplex PCR; TCRdb keeps in-frame clones, though not all of them. The sample has about 2.1 million clones, around 95% seen once. Study results and limitations: Owing to a small donor count, the genetic and exposure-history diversity represented was limited. The study found approximately 5% of naive CD4 clonotypes shared across four donors.

The naive CD8 population came from CD45RO-negative cells selected for CCR7, without terminally differentiated effector memory CD45RA+ cells. The TCR originated in a young man in good health. Some clones in this sample may be carry-over from other donors' samples. The sample comprised naive CD8+ T cells from PBMCs.

CDR3 sequence: CASSLRGTDLSDGYTF. The CDR3 DNA follows: TGTGCCAGCAGCTTAAGGGGTACGGACTTATCCGATGGGTACACCTTC. The V call is TRBV7-8, the J call TRBJ1-2; TRBD1 might be the D (5 bases). From germline, CDR1 is SGHVS and CDR2 FQNEAQ. The CDR3 has 16 residues.